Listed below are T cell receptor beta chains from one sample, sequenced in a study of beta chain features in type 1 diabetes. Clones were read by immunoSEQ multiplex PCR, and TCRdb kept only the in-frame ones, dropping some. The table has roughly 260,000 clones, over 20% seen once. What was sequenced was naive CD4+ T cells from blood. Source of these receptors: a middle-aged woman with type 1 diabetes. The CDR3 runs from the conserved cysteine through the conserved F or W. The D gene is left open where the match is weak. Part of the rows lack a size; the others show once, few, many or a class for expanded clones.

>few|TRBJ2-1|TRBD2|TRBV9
CASSVRGLAGGEQFF
TGTGCCAGCAGCGTACGGGGACTAGCGGGAGGGGAGCAGTTCTTC
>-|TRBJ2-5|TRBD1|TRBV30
CAWSSTGGGETQYF
TGTGCCTGGAGTTCGACAGGGGGCGGAGAGACCCAGTACTTC
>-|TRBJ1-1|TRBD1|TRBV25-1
CASSDAWAGGYTEAFF
TGTGCCAGCAGTGATGCGTGGGCAGGGGGCTACACTGAAGCTTTCTTT
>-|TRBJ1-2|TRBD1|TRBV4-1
CASSRGQGNNYGYTF
TGCGCCAGCAGTCGGGGACAGGGCAACAACTATGGCTACACCTTC
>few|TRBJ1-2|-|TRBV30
CAWSLPRGGAVGYTF
TGTGCCTGGAGTTTGCCGCGGGGAGGGGCAGTGGGCTACACCTTC
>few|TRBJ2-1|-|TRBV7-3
CASSQEGRQFF
TGTGCCAGCAGCCAGGAGGGAAGACAGTTCTTC
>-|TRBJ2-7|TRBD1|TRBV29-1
CSVEADRDEQYF
TGCAGCGTTGAAGCCGACAGGGACGAGCAGTACTTC
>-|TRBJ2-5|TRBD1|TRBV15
CATSGGQAQETQYF
TGTGCCACCAGCGGGGGACAGGCGCAAGAGACCCAGTACTTC
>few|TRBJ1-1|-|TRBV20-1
CSAQDGTEAFF
TGCAGTGCGCAGGATGGCACTGAAGCTTTCTTT
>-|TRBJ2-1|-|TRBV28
CASSRSGGEPYNEQFF
TGTGCCAGCAGTCGTAGCGGAGGGGAACCCTACAATGAGCAGTTCTTC
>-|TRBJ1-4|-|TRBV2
CASMVEGRGEKLFF
TGTGCCAGCATGGTGGAGGGAAGGGGTGAAAAACTGTTTTTT
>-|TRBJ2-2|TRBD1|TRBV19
CAGRTGGENTGELFF
TGTGCCGGCCGAACAGGGGGCGAAAACACCGGGGAGCTGTTTTTT
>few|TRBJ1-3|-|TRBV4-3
CASSQDPRGSDTIYF
TGCGCCAGCAGCCAAGACCCACGAGGGAGTGACACCATATATTTT
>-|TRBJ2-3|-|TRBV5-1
CASSPRDGGADTQYF
TGCGCCAGCAGCCCTCGGGACGGAGGGGCAGATACGCAGTATTTT
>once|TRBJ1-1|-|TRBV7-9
CASSLTEGGKTEAFF
TGTGCCAGCAGCTTAACTGAGGGCGGGAAGACTGAAGCTTTCTTT
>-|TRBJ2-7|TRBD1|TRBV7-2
CASSPGTGERGSYEQYF
TGTGCCAGCAGCCCAGGGACAGGGGAGAGGGGGTCGTACGAGCAGTACTTC
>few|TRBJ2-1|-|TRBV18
CASSPGQNNEQFF
TGTGCCAGCTCACCCGGACAGAACAATGAGCAGTTCTTC
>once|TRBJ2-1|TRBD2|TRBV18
CASSPGLAGAYNEQFF
TGTGCCAGCTCACCAGGACTAGCGGGAGCGTACAATGAGCAGTTCTTC
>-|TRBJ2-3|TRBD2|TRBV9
CASSFPVVGGSGGNTQYF
TGTGCCAGCAGCTTCCCTGTGGTGGGGGGAAGCGGGGGGAATACGCAGTATTTT
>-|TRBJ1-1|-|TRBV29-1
CSVIRGANTEAFF
TGCAGCGTCATCCGGGGGGCGAACACTGAAGCTTTCTTT
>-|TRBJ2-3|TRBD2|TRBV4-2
CASSQTSGGAERDTQYF
TGTGCCAGCAGCCAAACTAGCGGGGGGGCCGAGAGAGATACGCAGTATTTT
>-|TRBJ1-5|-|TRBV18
CASSPTEYSNQPQHF
TGTGCCAGCTCACCCACGGAGTATAGCAATCAGCCCCAGCATTTT
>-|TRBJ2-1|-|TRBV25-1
CASRDLWEQFF
TGTGCCAGCCGAGATTTATGGGAGCAGTTCTTC
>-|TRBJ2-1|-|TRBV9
CASSVNPRDEQFF
TGTGCCAGCAGCGTCAATCCACGCGATGAGCAGTTCTTC
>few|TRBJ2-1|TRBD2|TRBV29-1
CSARGTRRDNEQFF
TGCAGCGCTCGGGGGACTAGAAGAGACAATGAGCAGTTCTTC
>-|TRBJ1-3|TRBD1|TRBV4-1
CASSFTGTGGNTIYF
TGCGCCAGCAGCTTCACCGGGACAGGGGGAAACACCATATATTTT
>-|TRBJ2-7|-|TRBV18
CASSPVRDNSYEQYF
TGTGCCAGCTCACCAGTCAGGGACAATTCCTACGAGCAGTACTTC
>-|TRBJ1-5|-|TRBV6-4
CASSGQGYNQPQHF
TGTGCCAGCAGTGGGCAGGGGTACAACCAGCCCCAGCATTTT
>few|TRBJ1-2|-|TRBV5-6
CASTRAGGYGYTF
TGTGCCAGCACCAGGGCCGGGGGCTATGGCTACACCTTC
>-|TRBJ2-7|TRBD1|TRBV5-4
CASSYRQGVAYEQYF
TGTGCCAGCAGCTACCGACAGGGGGTCGCGTACGAGCAGTACTTC
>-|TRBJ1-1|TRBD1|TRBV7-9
CASSQTGAEAFF
TGTGCCAGCAGTCAGACAGGGGCTGAAGCTTTCTTT
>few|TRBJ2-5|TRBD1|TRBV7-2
CASSWDRGAVQETQYF
TGTGCCAGCAGCTGGGACAGGGGAGCAGTACAAGAGACCCAGTACTTC
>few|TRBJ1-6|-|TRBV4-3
CASSQDQALNNSPLHF
TGCGCCAGCAGCCAAGACCAGGCCCTAAATAATTCACCCCTCCACTTT
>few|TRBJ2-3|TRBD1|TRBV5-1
CASSLLQGDADTQYF
TGCGCCAGCAGCTTGCTACAGGGGGATGCAGATACGCAGTATTTT
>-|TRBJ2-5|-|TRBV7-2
CASSTDRETQYF
TGTGCCAGCAGCACGGACAGAGAGACCCAGTACTTC
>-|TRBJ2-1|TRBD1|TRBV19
CASRRTGNYNEQFF
TGTGCCAGTAGGAGGACAGGAAACTACAATGAGCAGTTCTTC
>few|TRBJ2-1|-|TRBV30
CAGNQAGEQFF
TGTGCCGGGAACCAGGCGGGTGAGCAGTTCTTC
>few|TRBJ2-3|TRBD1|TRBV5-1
CASWVGQDTDTQYF
TGCGCCAGCTGGGTCGGACAGGACACAGATACGCAGTATTTT
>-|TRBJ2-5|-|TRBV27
CASSSVVQETQYF
TGTGCCAGCAGTTCCGTCGTCCAAGAGACCCAGTACTTC
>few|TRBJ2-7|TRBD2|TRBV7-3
CASSPTGTSSEQYF
TGTGCCAGCAGCCCTACCGGGACTAGCAGCGAGCAGTACTTC
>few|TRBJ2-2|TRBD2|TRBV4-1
CASSQGTSGLGPGELFF
TGCGCCAGCAGCCAAGGAACTAGCGGGCTTGGTCCCGGGGAGCTGTTTTTT
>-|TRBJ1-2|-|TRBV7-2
CASSLTQRGNGYTF
TGTGCCAGCAGCTTAACTCAGCGGGGGAATGGCTACACCTTC
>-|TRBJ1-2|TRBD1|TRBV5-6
CASSLGQGLEGYTF
TGTGCCAGCAGCTTGGGACAGGGGTTGGAAGGCTACACCTTC
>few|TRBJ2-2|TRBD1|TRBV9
CASSVATGSTGELFF
TGTGCCAGCAGCGTAGCGACAGGGTCGACCGGGGAGCTGTTTTTT
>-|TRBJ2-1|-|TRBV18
CASSRIPDISGFF
TGTGCCAGCTCACGAATACCGGACATTAGTGGGTTCTTC
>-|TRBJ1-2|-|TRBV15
CATSRDRGGYTF
TGTGCCACCAGCAGAGATCGGGGTGGCTACACCTTC
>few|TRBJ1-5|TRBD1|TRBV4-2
CASSQGDRGVNQPQHF
TGTGCCAGCAGCCAAGGTGACAGGGGAGTTAATCAGCCCCAGCATTTT
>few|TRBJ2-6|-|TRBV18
CASSPVQGTGANVLTF
TGTGCCAGCTCACCCGTTCAGGGAACCGGGGCCAACGTCCTGACTTTC
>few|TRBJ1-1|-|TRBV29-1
CSVEDSTEAFF
TGCAGCGTTGAAGACTCGACAGAAGCTTTCTTT
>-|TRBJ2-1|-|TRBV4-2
CASSQKESGSRVLNEQFF
TGTGCCAGCAGCCAGAAAGAATCCGGGAGCAGGGTGTTGAATGAGCAGTTCTTC
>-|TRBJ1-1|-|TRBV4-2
CASSQGTYGGRAGTEAFF
TGTGCCAGCAGCCAAGGCACCTACGGCGGAAGGGCGGGGACTGAAGCTTTCTTT
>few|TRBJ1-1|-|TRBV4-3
CASSQGATGGNTEAFF
TGCGCCAGCAGCCAAGGGGCGACAGGAGGGAACACTGAAGCTTTCTTT